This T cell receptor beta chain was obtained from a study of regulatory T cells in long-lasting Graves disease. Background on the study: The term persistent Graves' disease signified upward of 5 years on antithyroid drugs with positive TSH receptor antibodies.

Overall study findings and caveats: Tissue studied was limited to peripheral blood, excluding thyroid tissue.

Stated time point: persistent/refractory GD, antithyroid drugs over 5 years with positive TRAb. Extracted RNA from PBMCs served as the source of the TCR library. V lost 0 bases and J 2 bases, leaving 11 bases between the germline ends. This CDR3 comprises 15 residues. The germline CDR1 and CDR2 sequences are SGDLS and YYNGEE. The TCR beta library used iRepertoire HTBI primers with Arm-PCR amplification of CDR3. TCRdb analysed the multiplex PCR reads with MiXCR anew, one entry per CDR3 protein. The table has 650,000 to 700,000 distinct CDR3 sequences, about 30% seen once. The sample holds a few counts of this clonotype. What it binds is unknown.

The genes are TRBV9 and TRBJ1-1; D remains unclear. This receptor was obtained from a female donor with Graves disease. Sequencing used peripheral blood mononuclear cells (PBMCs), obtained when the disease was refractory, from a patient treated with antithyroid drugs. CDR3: CASSVGGRLNTEAFF. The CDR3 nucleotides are TGTGCCAGCAGCGTAGGCGGCAGACTTAACACTGAAGCTTTCTTT.